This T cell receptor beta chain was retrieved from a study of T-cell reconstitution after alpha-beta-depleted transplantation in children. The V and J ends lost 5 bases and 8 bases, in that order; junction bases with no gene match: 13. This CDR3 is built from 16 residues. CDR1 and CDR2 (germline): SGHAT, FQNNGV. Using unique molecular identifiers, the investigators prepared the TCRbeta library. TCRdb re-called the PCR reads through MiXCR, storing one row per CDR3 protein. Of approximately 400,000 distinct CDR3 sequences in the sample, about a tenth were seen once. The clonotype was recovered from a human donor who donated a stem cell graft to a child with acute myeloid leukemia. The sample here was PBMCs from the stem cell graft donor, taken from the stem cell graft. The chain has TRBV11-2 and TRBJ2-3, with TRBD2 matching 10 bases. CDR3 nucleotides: TGTGCCAGCAGCCTATCCGGGACTAGCGCATCCCGTACGCAGTATTTT. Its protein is CASSLSGTSASRTQYF.